What follows describes a single T cell receptor beta chain. What this receptor recognizes is not known. No much larger clone exists at a distance of one base, and base qualities are not known. This sample also contains other DNA sequences that code for the same CDR3. Using the deep immunoSEQ assay, TCR CDR3 regions were amplified from genomic DNA by multiplex PCR. For each cell subset, the extracted genomic DNA was distributed evenly across all wells of several immunoSEQ 96-well plates, and each plate served as one replicate. For sorted subsets, each replicate PCR was loaded with 200 ng genomic DNA, equivalent to 30,000 to 35,000 T cell genomes. Purified libraries were measured with a Qubit 3.0 fluorometer, size-checked on a Bioanalyzer 2100, and measured again with the KAPA Library Quantification kit. Each immunoSEQ 96-well plate was sequenced on its own single-read 150-cycle Illumina NextSeq 550 flow cell. Per the original workflow: Because only junctional sequences without quality scores were contained in the immunoSEQ output, filtering matching that applied to full-length reads could not be performed. Sequences were annotated with PyIR, a Python wrapper for IgBLAST v1.9, using IMGT germline references to assign V/J genes and CDR3. Reads with weak V/J assignments (E-value above 1e-6), missing CDR3, stop codons, out-of-frame junctions, or ambiguous translated residues were removed. V3J clonotypes were defined by identical inferred V gene, J gene, and CDR3 amino acid sequence. Percentage overlap between repertoires was computed as shared unique clonotypes divided by the size of the smaller repertoire. Richness of each repertoire was evaluated using RTK rarefaction, the Chao1 estimator, and Recon v2.1 estimates of unobserved clonotypes. OLGA was used to compute generation probabilities for all TCRbeta clonotypes that the gDNA method yielded from a few donors. In its TCRdb copy, this immuneACCESS table keeps in-frame sequences only and misses some clones. Where compared with another copy, unresolved V genes explain less than half of these, and the others have no known cause. That table furnishes V, J and clone size, whereas the DNA furnished D and trimming. Here the sample has about 2 million clones; less than 95% occur a single time. The ten largest clones add up to less than 1.5% of the sample.

Trimming costs V 2 bases and J 6 bases, and their ends lie 5 bases apart. From its cysteine to its phenylalanine, the CDR3 spans 12 amino acids. The kept DNA is CDR3 alone, 36 bases in frame from the first base. The CDR1 and CDR2 encoded by the germline V gene are WSHSY and SAAADI. This record belongs to a study of shared clonotypes between healthy human individuals (dated by TCRdb to 2018 to 2021). In terms of the full investigation: A couple of women and a few men aged 18 to 49 years were included in the cohort. For each donor, CD4 naive and CD4 memory were each run on three plates, CD8 naive on two plates, and CD8 memory on one plate. To estimate repertoire size and how much clonotypes are shared between individuals, the study performed deep sequencing of blood TCR repertoires from about five healthy adults. Libraries were prepared and TCR repertoires were sequenced by different laboratories using diverse techniques, in order to increase sequencing depth and limit assay-specific biases. Per donor, leukapheresis produced somewhere between about 0.94 and 9 billion PBMCs. Points the paper makes about the study in general: When a handful of donors were compared, the shared fraction of clonotypes was 5% to 6.5% for naive CD4, more than 3% for naive CD8, roughly 2.5% for memory CD4, and approximately 0.4% for memory CD8. Sampling was restricted to blood, and TCR repertoires in tissues likely differ from the TCR repertoires found in blood. Naive subsets generally had larger estimated clonotype richness than memory subsets did. Because the study included a small number of donors, the genetic and exposure-history diversity represented was limited. Compared with non-shared clonotypes, the clonotypes found in all four sorted-subset donors had higher generation probabilities. Pairwise subsampling indicated that sequencing depth was expected to affect the degree of clonotype sharing among donors. Incomplete sequencing was indicated by rarefaction of sorted-subset datasets, despite the large sequencing depth.

CD8 naive samples were CD45RO-negative cells positively selected for CCR7, giving a CD45RA+CCR7+ population that excluded TemRA cells. The donors were healthy, HIV-negative adults who had no recently reported acute infections or vaccinations. Every donor was a Caucasian adult living in Nashville, Tennessee, USA. Blood was obtained by leukapheresis, after which PBMCs were separated by Ficoll-Histopaque density gradient centrifugation and cryopreserved in liquid nitrogen vapor phase. Analytical flow cytometry was used to check the purity and quantity of each magnetically sorted T cell population. Genomic DNA was isolated from every sorted fraction and measured by UV absorbance on a Nanodrop 2000c.

The receptor was derived from a young man in good health. The rearrangement combines TRBV10-2 with TRBJ1-5; too little of a D gene remains to name it. Sequencing was carried out using naive CD8+ T cells sorted from blood. This specimen's cell subset or site label, per the study, means: CD45RA+CCR7+. The CDR3 amino acid sequence is: CASSEGGQPQHF. The nucleotides are TGCGCCAGCAGTGAGGGCGGTCAGCCCCAGCATTTT.